Listed below are T cell receptor beta chains from one sample, sequenced in a study of blood T cell repertoires in COVID-19. TCRdb's copy holds only in-frame clones and misses some; the assay was immunoSEQ multiplex PCR. The repertoire consists of over 400,000 clones, with around 85% occurring once and the leading ten covering 6.5% to 9.5%. Sequences were obtained from PBMCs or T cells enriched from blood (not recorded which). The receptors here all came from a woman aged 55-70 years who had recovered from COVID-19. Both conserved end residues are part of each CDR3. D genes are given only for firm matches. A clone size is listed for some rows: how often the clone was seen (once, few, many), or a class if it is expanded.

D gene	clone size	V gene	J gene	CDR3 DNA	CDR3 protein
-	-	TRBV19	TRBJ2-6	TGTGCCAGCCATCAGGGGTACTCAGGGGCCAACGTCCTGACTTTC	CASHQGYSGANVLTF
-	-	TRBV19	TRBJ1-1	TGTGCCAGTAGCTGGGCCGGGACTGACACTGAAGCTTTCTTT	CASSWAGTDTEAFF
TRBD2	-	TRBV11-3	TRBJ2-5	TGTGCCAGCAGCCTAGTGGGGGGGTACCAAGAGACCCAGTACTTC	CASSLVGGYQETQYF
TRBD1	-	TRBV7-2	TRBJ2-2	TGTGCCAGCAGCTTCCTACAGGGGGTGGCCGGGGAGCTGTTTTTT	CASSFLQGVAGELFF
-	-	TRBV30	TRBJ2-3	TGTGCCTGGAGTGGCTCGGGGGGCAGGTATTTT	CAWSGSGGRYF
-	-	TRBV4-1	TRBJ1-6	TGCGCCAGCAGCCAAGAGGTGCCCGGGTACAATTCACCCCTCCACTTT	CASSQEVPGYNSPLHF
TRBD1	-	TRBV24-1	TRBJ1-2	TGTGCCACCACTAAGACAGGGGGTCGGGGCTACACCTTC	CATTKTGGRGYTF
-	-	TRBV7-8	TRBJ2-7	TGTGCCAGCAGCTTATTAAGGCACAGGGCGGCCACCGAGCAGTACTTC	CASSLLRHRAATEQYF
TRBD1	-	TRBV3-1/TRBV3-2	TRBJ1-3	TGTGCCAGCAGCCTCCGGACAGGGGAAGGAAACACCATATATTTT	CASSLRTGEGNTIYF
TRBD1	few	TRBV24-1	TRBJ2-2	TGTGCCACCAGTGGGACAGGAGACACCGGGGAGCTGTTTTTT	CATSGTGDTGELFF
-	-	TRBV21-1	TRBJ1-5	TGTGCCAGCAGCAAACACGGTTATGGTCCCCGGTTGCAATATAGCAATCAGCCCCAGCATTTT	CASSKHGYGPRLQYSNQPQHF
-	-	TRBV29-1	TRBJ2-2	TGCAGCGCCCCTGGGGCGGCCGGGGAGCTGTTTTTT	CSAPGAAGELFF
-	-	TRBV6-2/TRBV6-3	TRBJ1-2	TGTGCCAGCAGTTACCATTTTGGGCCCGGCACTAACTATGGCTACACCTTC	CASSYHFGPGTNYGYTF
TRBD2	few	TRBV7-9	TRBJ2-7	TGTGCCAGCAGCTTAGATGGGGGGGACGAGCAGTACTTC	CASSLDGGDEQYF
TRBD1	-	TRBV18	TRBJ1-2	TGTGCCAGCTCAGACAGGGAGGTGGGCGGCTACACCTTC	CASSDREVGGYTF
-	-	TRBV2	TRBJ2-7	TGTGCCAGCAGGCGGCAGGGCTCCGAGCAGTACTTC	CASRRQGSEQYF
-	-	TRBV19	TRBJ2-1	TGTGCCAGTAGCCCCTCCGCTAGGAGGGTCAATGAGCAGTTCTTC	CASSPSARRVNEQFF